One T cell receptor (beta chain) is described in this entry. Its antigen is as yet unknown. This sample was taken from a study of shared clonotypes between healthy human individuals. On the study more broadly: Per donor, three plates held CD4 naive cells, three held CD4 memory, two held CD8 naive and one held CD8 memory.

TCRdb's table, derived via immunoSEQ multiplex PCR, lists solely in-frame clones and lacks some. The sample lists hundreds of thousands of clones, about 97% occurring once. General study findings and limits: The expectation was that sequencing depth would affect clonotype sharing among donors. Incomplete sequencing of sorted subsets was indicated by rarefaction despite large depth.

The CDR3 covers 15 residues. Germline V lookup: CDR1 SGHNT, CDR2 YENEEA. V gave up 5 bases and J gave up 2 bases, with 16 bases separating them. The chain links TRBV11-3 to TRBJ2-7, with TRBD1 as a possible D gene (5 bases). Sequenced sample: naive CD4+ T cells sorted from blood. Subset reported: CD45RA+ positively selected. The sequence derives from a woman in her twenties or thirties in good health. The CDR3 region is CASSPGAGPTYEQYF. In DNA form, the CDR3 reads TGTGCCAGCAGCCCTGGGGCAGGGCCTACCTACGAGCAGTACTTC.